This T cell receptor beta chain comes out of a study of blood T cell repertoires in COVID-19. On the study more broadly: The cDNA or gDNA used as material had been derived from T cells, B-cell-depleted T cells, or PBMCs.

Seattle's enrolled individuals joined amid active infection and were then monitored longitudinally. The CDR3 spans 16 residues. Looked up from germline, CDR1 is SGHDN and CDR2 is FVKESK. V trimming: 1 base; J trimming: 7 bases; junction bases outside the gene matches: 10. As processed by the authors: Estimated nucleated cell counts came from reference gene primer amplification. The data were produced by immunoSEQ multiplex PCR, yet TCRdb's version contains in-frame clones alone and is incomplete. V, J and clone size are those of that table, while D and trimming were read from the DNA. The sample lists roughly 120,000 clones, about 88% seen once, with 3.5% to 5.5% in the top ten.

The receptor was isolated from a man aged 60-69 years with COVID-19, enrolled during active disease. V and J are TRBV14 and TRBJ1-2; 9 bases are shared with TRBD1. Sequencing used peripheral blood. DNA for the CDR3: TGTGCCAGCAGCCAAGTCGCTCACAGGGGGCTTGGTGGCTACACCTTC. Its protein product is CASSQVAHRGLGGYTF.